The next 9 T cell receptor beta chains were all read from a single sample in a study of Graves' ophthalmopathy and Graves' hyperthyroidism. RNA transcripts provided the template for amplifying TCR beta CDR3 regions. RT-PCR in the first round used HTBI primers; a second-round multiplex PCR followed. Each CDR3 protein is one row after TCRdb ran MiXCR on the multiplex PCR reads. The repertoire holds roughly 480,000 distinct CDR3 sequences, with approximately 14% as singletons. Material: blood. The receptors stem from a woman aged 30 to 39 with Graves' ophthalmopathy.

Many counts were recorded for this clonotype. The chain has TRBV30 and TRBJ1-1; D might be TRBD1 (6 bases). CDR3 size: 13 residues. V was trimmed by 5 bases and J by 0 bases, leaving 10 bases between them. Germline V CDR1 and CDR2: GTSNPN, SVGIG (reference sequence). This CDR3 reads CAWGGQLNTEAFF. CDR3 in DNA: TGTGCCTGGGGCGGACAGCTGAACACTGAAGCTTTCTTT. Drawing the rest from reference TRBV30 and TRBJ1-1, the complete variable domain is SQTIHQWPATLVQPVGSPLSLECTVEGTSNPNLYWYRQAAGRGLQLLFYSVGIGQISSEVPQNLSASRPQDRQFILSSKKLLLSDSGFYLCAWGGQLNTEAFFGQGTRLTVV.

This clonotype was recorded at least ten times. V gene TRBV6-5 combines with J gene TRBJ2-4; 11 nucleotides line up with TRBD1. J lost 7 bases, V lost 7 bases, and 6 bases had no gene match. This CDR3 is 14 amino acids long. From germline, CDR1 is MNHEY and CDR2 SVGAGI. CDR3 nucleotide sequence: TGTGCCAGCAAGAACGGACAGGGGGCGAACATTCAGTACTTC. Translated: CASKNGQGANIQYF.

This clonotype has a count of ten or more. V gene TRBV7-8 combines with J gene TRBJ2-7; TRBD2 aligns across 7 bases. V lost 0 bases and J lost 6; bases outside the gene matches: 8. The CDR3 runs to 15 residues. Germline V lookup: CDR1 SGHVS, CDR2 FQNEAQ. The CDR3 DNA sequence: TGTGCCAGCAGCTTAGCCGGGGGGTCCTGGGTCGAGCAGTACTTC. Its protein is CASSLAGGSWVEQYF. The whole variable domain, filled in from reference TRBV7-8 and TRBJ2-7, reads GAGVSQSPRYKVAKRGQDVALRCDPISGHVSLFWYQQALGQGPEFLTYFQNEAQLDKSGLPSDRFFAERPEGSVSTLKIQRTQQEDSAVYLCASSLAGGSWVEQYFGPGTRLTVT.

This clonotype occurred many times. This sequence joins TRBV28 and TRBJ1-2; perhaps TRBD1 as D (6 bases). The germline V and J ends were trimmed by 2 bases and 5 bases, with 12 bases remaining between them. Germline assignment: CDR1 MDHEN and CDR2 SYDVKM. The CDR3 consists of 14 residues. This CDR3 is CASSLGGAGYGYTF. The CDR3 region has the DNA TGTGCCAGCAGTTTAGGGGGGGCAGGGTATGGCTACACCTTC.

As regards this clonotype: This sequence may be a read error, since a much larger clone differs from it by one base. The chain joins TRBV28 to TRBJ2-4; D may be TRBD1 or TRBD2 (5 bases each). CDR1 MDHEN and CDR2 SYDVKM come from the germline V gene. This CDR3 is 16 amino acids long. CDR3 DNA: TGTGCCAGCAGTTTGGGACCCTTGTCCGGCAAAAACATTAAGTACTTC. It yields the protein CASSLGPLSGKNIKYF.

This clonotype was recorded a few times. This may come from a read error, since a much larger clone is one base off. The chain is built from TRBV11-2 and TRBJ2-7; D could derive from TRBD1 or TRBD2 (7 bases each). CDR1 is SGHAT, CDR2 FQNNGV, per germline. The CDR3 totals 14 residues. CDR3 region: CAGSLSQGGYEQYF. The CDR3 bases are TGTGCCGGCAGCTTATCCCAGGGGGGGTACGAGCAGTACTTC. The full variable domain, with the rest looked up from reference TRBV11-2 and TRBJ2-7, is EAGVAQSPRYKIIEKRQSVAFWCNPISGHATLYWYQQILGQGPKLLIQFQNNGVVDDSQLPKDRFSAERLKGVDSTLKIQPAKLEDSAVYLCAGSLSQGGYEQYFGPGTRLTVT.

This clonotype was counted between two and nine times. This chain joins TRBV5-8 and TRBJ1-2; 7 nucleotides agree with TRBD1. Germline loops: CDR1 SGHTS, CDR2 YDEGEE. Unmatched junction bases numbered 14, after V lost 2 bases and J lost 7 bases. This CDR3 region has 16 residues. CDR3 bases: TGTGCCAGCAGCTTACGGACAGGTCGCTACTCCTCTGGCTACACCTTC. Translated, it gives CASSLRTGRYSSGYTF.

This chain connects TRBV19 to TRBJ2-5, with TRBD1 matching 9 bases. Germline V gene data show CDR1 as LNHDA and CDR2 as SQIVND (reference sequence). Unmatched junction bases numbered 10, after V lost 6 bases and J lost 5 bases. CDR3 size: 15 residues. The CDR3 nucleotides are TGTGCCAGTAGCCCTAAGACAGGGGGTGGCGAGACCCAGTACTTC. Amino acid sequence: CASSPKTGGGETQYF.

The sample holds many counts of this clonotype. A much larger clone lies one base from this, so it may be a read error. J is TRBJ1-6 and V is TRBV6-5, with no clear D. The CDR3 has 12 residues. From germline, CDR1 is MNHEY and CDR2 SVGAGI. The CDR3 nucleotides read TGTGCCAGCAGTTACTCAGATTCACCCCTCCGCTTT. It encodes CASSYSDSPLRF.